This T cell receptor beta chain was observed in a study of T-cell memory formation after mild COVID-19. Study details: TCR clusters mostly belonged to single donors. General study points: Some clones that responded were present in memory (sampled pre-infection), which suggests cross-reactive memory joined. Researchers report contracting CD4+ clones mostly in CM and EM, with CD8+ clones in EMRA. Clones contracting day 15 to 85 were balanced CD4/CD8; later expanders leaned CD4+.

A word on this clonotype: Its antigen is as yet unknown.

Each CDR3 protein is one row after TCRdb ran MiXCR on the 5' RACE reads. The sample contains about 250,000 distinct CDR3 sequences, roughly 14% of which appear only once. The sequence was obtained from an adult woman who had mild COVID-19 (a few samples of this study predate the infection). Cell type and time point are not known. Sequenced material: PBMCs or a T cell subset sorted from them (not recorded which).

The CDR3 spells CASSLRTVNEQFF. The CDR3 DNA follows: TGTGCCAGCAGCCTTCGGACTGTCAATGAGCAGTTCTTC. The chain couples TRBV7-2 to TRBJ2-1; a weak D match, TRBD2 (5 bases). CDR1 and CDR2 (germline): SGHTA, FQGNSA. This CDR3 has 13 residues. V lost 5 bases and J 6 bases, leaving 11 bases between the germline ends. Together with reference TRBV7-2 and TRBJ2-1, the CDR3 gives the full variable domain: GAGVSQSPSNKVTEKGKDVELRCDPISGHTALYWYRQSLGQGLEFLIYFQGNSAPDKSGLPSDRFSAERTGGSVSTLTIQRTQQEDSAVYLCASSLRTVNEQFFGPGTRLTVL.